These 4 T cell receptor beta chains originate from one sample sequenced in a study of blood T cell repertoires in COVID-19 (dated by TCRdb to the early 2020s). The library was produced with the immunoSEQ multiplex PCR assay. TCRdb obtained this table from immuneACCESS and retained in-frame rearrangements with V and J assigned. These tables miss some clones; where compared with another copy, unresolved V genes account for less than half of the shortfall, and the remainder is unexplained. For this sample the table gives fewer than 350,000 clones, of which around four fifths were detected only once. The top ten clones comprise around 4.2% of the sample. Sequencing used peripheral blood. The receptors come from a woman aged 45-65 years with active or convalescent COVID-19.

The CDR3 region is CASSETGGNTEAFF. In nucleotides, the CDR3 is TGTGCCAGCTCAGAAACAGGGGGCAACACTGAAGCTTTCTTT. The chain is built from TRBV6-5 and TRBJ1-1, with 9 positions matching TRBD1. From germline, CDR1 is MNHEY and CDR2 SVGAGI. CDR3 length equals 14 residues. Losses at the gene ends were 8 bases for V and 2 bases for J; bases not matched to a gene: 6.

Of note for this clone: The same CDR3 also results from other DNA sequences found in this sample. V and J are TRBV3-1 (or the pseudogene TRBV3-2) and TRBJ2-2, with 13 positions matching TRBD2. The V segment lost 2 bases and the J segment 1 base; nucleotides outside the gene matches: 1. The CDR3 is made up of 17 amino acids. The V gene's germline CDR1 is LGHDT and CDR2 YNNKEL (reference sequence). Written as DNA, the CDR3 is TGTGCCAGCAGCCAAACTAGCGGGAGGGGGAACACCGGGGAGCTGTTTTTT. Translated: CASSQTSGRGNTGELFF.

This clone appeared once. The CDR3 loop is CASSFKGLPLGTEAFF. In DNA, the CDR3 is TGTGCCAGCAGCTTTAAGGGGCTCCCTTTGGGCACTGAAGCTTTCTTT. The chain is built from TRBV5-6 and TRBJ1-1; D perhaps matches TRBD1 (5 bases). Germline-derived CDR1 and CDR2 are SGHDT and YYEEEE. The V end lost 2 bases, the J end lost 4 bases, and 18 bases lay between the germline ends. This CDR3 is built from 16 residues.

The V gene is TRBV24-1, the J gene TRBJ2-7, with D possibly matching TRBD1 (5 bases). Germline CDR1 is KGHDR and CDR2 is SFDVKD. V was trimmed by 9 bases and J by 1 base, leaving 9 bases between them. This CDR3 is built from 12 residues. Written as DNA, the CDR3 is TGTGCCACCGGACACTCTTCCTACGAGCAGTACTTC. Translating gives CATGHSSYEQYF.